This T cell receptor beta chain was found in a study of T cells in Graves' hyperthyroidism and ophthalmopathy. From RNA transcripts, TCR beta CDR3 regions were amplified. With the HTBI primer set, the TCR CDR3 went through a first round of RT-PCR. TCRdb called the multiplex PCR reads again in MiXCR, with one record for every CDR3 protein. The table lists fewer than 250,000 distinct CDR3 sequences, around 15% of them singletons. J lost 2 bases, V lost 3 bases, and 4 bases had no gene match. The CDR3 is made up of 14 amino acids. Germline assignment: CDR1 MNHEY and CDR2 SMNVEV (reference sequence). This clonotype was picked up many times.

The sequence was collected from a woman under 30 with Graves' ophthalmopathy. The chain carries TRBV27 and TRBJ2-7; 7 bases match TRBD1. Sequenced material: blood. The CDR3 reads CASSLGQQPYEQYF. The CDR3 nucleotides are TGTGCCAGCAGTTTGGGACAGCAACCCTACGAGCAGTACTTC.